The rows below give T cell receptor beta chains drawn from one sample of a study of beta chain features in type 1 diabetes. TCRdb's copy holds only in-frame clones and misses some; the assay was immunoSEQ multiplex PCR. Here the sample spans under 950,000 clones, 15% to 20% being singletons. Sequencing input: naive CD4+ T cells from blood. The origin of the receptors is a woman between 18 and 30 years old in good health. Both conserved end residues are part of each CDR3. Each record gives: J gene, clone size, D gene, V gene, CDR3 protein, CDR3 DNA. A D gene is named only where the DNA matches it firmly. Some rows mark clone size as missing; the rest say once, few, many or name a class of expanded clone.

TRBJ2-7 few - TRBV7-2 CASSLAGLSYEQYF TGTGCCAGCAGCTTAGCCGGACTCTCCTACGAGCAGTACTTC
TRBJ1-2 - TRBD1 TRBV4-2 CASSQGGQSYGYTF TGTGCCAGCAGCCAAGGGGGACAGTCCTATGGCTACACCTTC
TRBJ2-6 - TRBD2 TRBV28 CASIAGGPSDSGANVLTF TGTGCCAGCATAGCGGGAGGGCCCTCGGACTCTGGGGCCAACGTCCTGACTTTC
TRBJ2-2 - - TRBV5-1 CASSLSPTGELFF TGCGCCAGCAGCTTGAGCCCGACCGGGGAGCTGTTTTTT
TRBJ1-4 few - TRBV7-9 CASGRDEKLFF TGTGCCAGCGGCAGGGACGAAAAACTGTTTTTT
TRBJ2-1 few TRBD2 TRBV5-4 CASSLAGGIEQFF TGTGCCAGCAGCTTGGCCGGGGGGATTGAGCAGTTCTTC
TRBJ2-3 few TRBD2 TRBV10-3 CAISNGTTTQYF TGTGCCATCAGCAACGGGACTACTACGCAGTATTTT
TRBJ2-7 - - TRBV6-1 CASSEGPRSYEQYF TGTGCCAGCAGTGAAGGACCTCGCTCCTACGAGCAGTACTTC
TRBJ2-7 - - TRBV6-5 CASLNVISYEQYF TGTGCCAGCCTAAACGTGATTAGCTACGAGCAGTACTTC
TRBJ1-5 - TRBD1 TRBV19 CASDDRAQPQHF TGTGCCAGCGATGACAGGGCTCAGCCCCAGCATTTT
TRBJ2-4 - - TRBV28 CASSLYVGQGRLSKNIQYF TGTGCCAGCAGTTTATATGTTGGTCAGGGACGATTATCCAAAAACATTCAGTACTTC
TRBJ2-1 - TRBD2 TRBV7-2 CASSSTGTSNNEQFF TGTGCCAGCAGCTCGACCGGGACTAGTAACAATGAGCAGTTCTTC
TRBJ2-5 few - TRBV5-1 CASSFVGSPTETQYF TGCGCCAGCAGCTTTGTCGGGAGTCCCACGGAGACCCAGTACTTC
TRBJ2-3 - TRBD2 TRBV15 CATSRKLAGSTDTQYF TGTGCCACCAGCAGAAAACTAGCGGGAAGCACAGATACGCAGTATTTT
TRBJ2-1 few TRBD2 TRBV11-2 CASSSGLSYNEQFF TGTGCCAGCAGCTCGGGACTAAGCTACAATGAGCAGTTCTTC
TRBJ2-3 - TRBD2 TRBV7-2 CASSLVLAGGPGTQYF TGTGCCAGCAGCTTAGTACTAGCGGGAGGGCCAGGTACGCAGTATTTT
TRBJ2-5 few TRBD2 TRBV4-2 CASSPQWGGETQYF TGTGCCAGCAGCCCCCAATGGGGGGGAGAGACCCAGTACTTC
TRBJ2-7 few TRBD1 TRBV28 CASSLVGAGGYEQYF TGTGCCAGCAGTTTGGTCGGGGCAGGGGGCTACGAGCAGTACTTC
TRBJ2-7 few - TRBV6-6 CASSGLSYEQYF TGTGCCAGCAGTGGGCTCTCCTACGAGCAGTACTTC
TRBJ2-7 - - TRBV18 CASSPSRDITYEQYF TGTGCCAGCTCACCCTCCAGGGACATAACCTACGAGCAGTACTTC
TRBJ2-1 few TRBD1 TRBV9 CASSRRGQGAHEQFF TGTGCCAGCAGCCGCCGCGGACAGGGGGCACATGAGCAGTTCTTC
TRBJ2-3 - - TRBV4-1 CASSQEGHPRVLFTDTQYF TGCGCCAGCAGCCAAGAAGGGCACCCCCGAGTCCTATTCACAGATACGCAGTATTTT
TRBJ2-4 - TRBD2 TRBV6-5 CASNSAGGGKNIQYF TGTGCCAGCAATTCAGCGGGAGGCGGCAAAAACATTCAGTACTTC
TRBJ2-7 few - TRBV28 CASRRLYEQYF TGTGCCAGCAGGCGTCTCTACGAGCAGTACTTC
TRBJ2-5 few TRBD1 TRBV5-1 CASETGVGLDAQYF TGCGCCAGCGAGACAGGGGTCGGCTTGGACGCCCAGTACTTC
TRBJ2-1 few - TRBV5-1 CASSFGSSGSDEQFF TGCGCCAGCAGCTTCGGGAGTTCAGGATCGGATGAGCAGTTCTTC
TRBJ2-5 few - TRBV7-7 CASSLVGLPCQETQYF TGTGCTAGCAGCTTAGTGGGTTTACCATGCCAAGAGACCCAGTACTTC
TRBJ2-6 - - TRBV28 CATLRAGSTGANVLTF TGTGCCACACTAAGGGCGGGATCTACTGGGGCCAACGTCCTGACTTTC
TRBJ1-1 - - TRBV5-1 CASSTRGGDTEAFF TGCGCCAGCAGCACCAGGGGAGGGGACACTGAAGCTTTCTTT
TRBJ2-1 - TRBD2 TRBV28 CASSSAPGLAASRQFF TGTGCCAGCAGTTCGGCACCGGGACTAGCCGCCTCACGGCAGTTCTTC
TRBJ2-1 - TRBD2 TRBV7-2 CASSPHPGRLAGVGNEQFF TGTGCCAGCAGCCCTCACCCCGGCCGACTAGCGGGAGTAGGCAATGAGCAGTTCTTC
TRBJ2-7 few - TRBV18 CASSRNSPLVEQYF TGTGCCAGCTCAAGAAACAGTCCCTTGGTCGAGCAGTACTTC
TRBJ2-1 - - TRBV7-2 CASSLPGGIAYNEQFF TGTGCCAGCAGCTTACCTGGCGGGATCGCCTACAATGAGCAGTTCTTC
TRBJ1-1 few TRBD1 TRBV7-8 CASSFQGDTEAFF TGTGCCAGCAGCTTCCAGGGGGACACTGAAGCTTTCTTT
TRBJ2-3 - TRBD1 TRBV2 CASSQQGATDTQYF TGTGCCAGCAGTCAGCAGGGGGCTACAGATACGCAGTATTTT
TRBJ2-7 - - TRBV7-9 CASSFYRDEQYF TGTGCCAGCAGCTTTTACAGGGACGAGCAGTACTTC
TRBJ1-4 - TRBD1 TRBV7-2 CASSSQPGQGGEKLFF TGTGCCAGCAGCTCCCAGCCGGGACAGGGTGGTGAAAAACTGTTTTTT
TRBJ2-7 - TRBD2 TRBV6-1 CASSEAGTSIYEQYF TGTGCCAGCAGTGAAGCGGGGACTAGCATCTACGAGCAGTACTTC
TRBJ2-7 - - TRBV6-6 CATRKGRDQINEQYF TGTGCCACCAGAAAGGGGCGGGACCAGATTAACGAGCAGTACTTC
TRBJ2-7 few TRBD2 TRBV28 CASSPPREGTYEQYF TGTGCCAGCAGTCCCCCCCGGGAGGGAACCTACGAGCAGTACTTC
TRBJ2-6 few - TRBV7-2 CASSSVQGAVSGANVLTF TGTGCCAGCAGCTCGGTACAGGGAGCAGTCTCTGGGGCCAACGTCCTGACTTTC
TRBJ1-5 few - TRBV19 CASSITGGRQPQHF TGTGCCAGTAGTATTACGGGGGGGCGCCAGCCCCAGCATTTT
TRBJ2-5 - - TRBV7-8 CASSGRVGETQYF TGTGCCAGCAGCGGCAGGGTTGGAGAGACCCAGTACTTC
TRBJ2-5 few TRBD1 TRBV5-1 CASSLAPGTEETQYF TGCGCCAGCAGCTTGGCCCCCGGGACAGAAGAGACCCAGTACTTC
TRBJ2-5 - - TRBV7-8 CASSFAYKRVRGETQYF TGTGCCAGCAGCTTTGCCTATAAGAGGGTTAGGGGTGAGACCCAGTACTTC
TRBJ2-2 - - TRBV12-5 CASSRTEENTGELFF TGTGCTAGTAGTAGGACAGAGGAAAACACCGGGGAGCTGTTTTTT
TRBJ2-3 few TRBD2 TRBV5-1 CASSPGAGVLTDTQYF TGCGCCAGCAGCCCCGGAGCGGGAGTATTAACAGATACGCAGTATTTT
TRBJ2-5 few - TRBV29-1 CSVVRGLQETQYF TGCAGCGTTGTGAGGGGACTTCAAGAGACCCAGTACTTC
TRBJ2-1 few - TRBV9 CASSASGTYYNEQFF TGTGCCAGCAGCGCGTCCGGGACTTACTACAATGAGCAGTTCTTC
TRBJ1-2 few TRBD1 TRBV18 CASSRGDRGYGYTF TGTGCCAGCTCACGAGGTGACAGGGGCTATGGCTACACCTTC
TRBJ2-3 - - TRBV28 CASSPDISTDTQYF TGTGCCAGCAGTCCGGACATCAGCACAGATACGCAGTATTTT
TRBJ1-5 few - TRBV18 CASSPQGHQPQHF TGTGCCAGCTCACCACAGGGGCACCAGCCCCAGCATTTT
TRBJ2-1 few - TRBV14 CASSQPTLARGDNEQFF TGTGCCAGCAGCCAACCAACCCTAGCGAGGGGCGACAATGAGCAGTTCTTC
TRBJ2-4 - - TRBV19 CASSTNPDFGIQYF TGTGCCAGTAGCACTAACCCGGATTTTGGCATTCAGTACTTC
TRBJ1-1 - - TRBV6-1 CASRRLLGVAFF TGTGCCAGCAGGAGACTCCTCGGGGTTGCTTTCTTT